The sequence of this T cell receptor (beta chain) was determined in a study of shared clonotypes between healthy human individuals (dated by TCRdb to 2018 to 2020). As for the study more broadly: The cohort included three men and a couple of women between 18 and 49 years of age. Per donor, leukapheresis produced somewhere between about 0.85 and 10 billion PBMCs. Different laboratories and diverse techniques were used to prepare libraries and sequence TCR repertoires, to increase sequencing depth and limit assay-specific biases. To estimate repertoire size and how much clonotypes are shared between individuals, the study performed deep sequencing of blood TCR repertoires from a handful of healthy adults. For each donor, CD4 naive and CD4 memory were each given three plates, CD8 naive was given two plates, and CD8 memory was given one plate. The paper as a whole reports these results and caveats: Sampling was restricted to blood, and TCR repertoires in tissue are likely to differ from TCR repertoires in blood. Rarefaction of sorted-subset datasets indicated incomplete sequencing despite the large sequencing depth. Higher generation probabilities were observed for clonotypes shared by all four sorted-subset donors than for non-shared clonotypes. Across a handful of donors, roughly 5% of naive CD4, over 3% of naive CD8, roughly 2.3% of memory CD4, and about 0.44% of memory CD8 clonotypes were shared. Pairwise subsampling led to the expectation that sequencing depth would affect the degree of clonotype sharing among donors. Naive subsets generally had larger estimated clonotype richness than memory subsets did. Because the study included a small number of donors, the genetic and exposure-history diversity represented was limited.

The V end loses 4 bases and the J end loses 7 bases, and a stretch of 26 bases separates them. The CDR3 starts with the cysteine, ends with the phenylalanine, and has 17 residues. CDR3 DNA is the only sequence kept; it has 51 bases, read in frame from the first base. The germline V gene yields MNHNS for CDR1 and SASEGT for CDR2. As for this clone: The clone's antigen remains unknown. There are no base qualities to consult, and no much larger clone falls within one base.

TCR CDR3 regions were amplified from genomic DNA by multiplex PCR using the deep immunoSEQ assay. For each cell subset, the extracted genomic DNA was distributed evenly across all wells of several immunoSEQ 96-well plates, and each plate served as one replicate. For sorted subsets, each replicate PCR was loaded with roughly 200 ng genomic DNA, equivalent to about 33,000 T cell genomes. The purified libraries were quantified using a Qubit 3.0 fluorometer, sized with a Bioanalyzer 2100, and then quantified again using the KAPA Library Quantification kit. Every immunoSEQ 96-well plate was sequenced on a dedicated single-read 150-cycle Illumina NextSeq 550 flow cell. Regarding the original processing steps: The immunoSEQ output contained only junctional sequences without quality scores, so filtering could not match that applied to full-length reads. To assign V/J genes and CDR3, sequences were annotated against IMGT germline references using PyIR, a Python wrapper for IgBLAST v1.9. Reads with weak V/J assignments (E-value above 1e-6), missing CDR3, stop codons, out-of-frame junctions, or ambiguous translated residues were removed. V3J clonotypes were defined by identical inferred V gene, J gene, and CDR3 amino acid sequence. Percentage overlap between repertoires was computed as shared unique clonotypes divided by the size of the smaller repertoire. Repertoire richness was assessed with RTK rarefaction, the Chao1 estimator, and Recon v2.1 estimates of unobserved clonotypes. OLGA was used to compute generation probabilities for all TCRbeta clonotypes that the gDNA method yielded from a handful of donors. TCRdb limited this immuneACCESS table to in-frame rearrangements with V and J called. A share of clones is missing; checked studies link under half to unresolved V genes, and the rest is unexplained. From that table come the V and J calls and clone size; the DNA was used to work out D and trimming. A total of some 2.4 million clones appear in this sample, 80% to 95% of them only once. The ten biggest clones cover around 0.37% of the sample.

The donors were healthy, HIV-negative adults who had no recently reported acute infections or vaccinations. All donors were Caucasian adults living in Nashville, Tennessee, USA. CD4+ T cells were enriched by magnetic negative selection, after which naive cells were positively selected on CD45RA and the negative fraction was taken as the memory subset. Blood was obtained by leukapheresis, after which PBMCs were separated by Ficoll-Histopaque density gradient centrifugation and cryopreserved in liquid nitrogen vapor phase. Purity and quantity of every magnetically sorted T cell population were checked by analytical flow cytometry. From each sorted fraction, genomic DNA was isolated and quantified by UV absorbance on a Nanodrop 2000c.

The chain is made from TRBV6-1 and TRBJ2-7, with TRBD1 as a weak D call on 6 bases. The sample comprised naive CD4+ T cells from PBMCs. The label giving this sample's cell subset or site can be read as: CD45RA+ positively selected. This TCR came from a man aged 18 to 29 in good health. Some clones in this sample may be carry-over from other donors' samples. The nucleotide sequence reads as follows: TGTGCCAGCAGTGGACAGGTTGGGGGCCACTACCTAAGAGAGCAGTACTTC. This is translated as CASSGQVGGHYLREQYF.